This T cell receptor beta chain was obtained from a study of somatic mutations in cytotoxic T cells in rheumatoid arthritis. Overall study context: Collection of patient blood (approximately 30 ml EDTA) took place right after diagnosis, before any treatment.

Unmatched junction bases numbered 13, after V lost 5 bases and J lost 2 bases. The germline V gene has CDR1 LGHNA and CDR2 YSLEER. The CDR3 runs 19 residues. Clones were sequenced by immunoSEQ multiplex PCR, and TCRdb holds only the in-frame ones, with some missing. The repertoire has some 11,000 clones, 79% of them found once; the top ten carry around a third. The chain recombines TRBV4-3 with TRBJ1-4; 11 bases map to TRBD1. Source material: CD8+ T cells sorted from blood. The TCR was taken from an adult with rheumatoid arthritis. CDR3 sequence reads: CASSTHVGTGGFTNEKLFF. The CDR3 nucleotides are TGCGCCAGCAGCACACATGTCGGGACAGGGGGTTTCACTAATGAAAAACTGTTTTTT.